Below are 4 T cell receptor beta chains sequenced from a single sample in a study of metastatic and nonmetastatic thyroid tumors. TCRdb re-called clones via MiXCR from the PCR reads. The table includes tens of thousands of clones, about 15% detected once. Nobody among the patients had been given any treatment before thyroid surgery. The specimen sequenced was blood. These receptor sequences come from a male donor with papillary thyroid cancer or a benign thyroid nodule (not recorded which). Some clones in this sample may be carry-over from other donors' samples.

This clone was seen more than once but under ten times. The rearrangement uses TRBV5-6 and TRBJ2-1; weak D call: TRBD1 (5 bases). V was clipped by 3 bases and J by 1 base, with 8 bases between them. The germline gives CDR1 SGHDT, CDR2 YYEEEE. The CDR3 is made up of 14 amino acids. The CDR3 DNA is TGTGCCAGCAGCTCAGGGTGGTCCTACAATGAGCAGTTCTTC. It translates to CASSSGWSYNEQFF.

This clone has ten or more counts. V usage is TRBV27 and J usage is TRBJ2-3; D tentatively reads TRBD1 or TRBD2 (5 bases each). This CDR3 is 15 amino acids long. Germline-derived CDR1 and CDR2 are MNHEY and SMNVEV (reference sequence). The V gene lost 6 bases and the J gene lost 4 bases, with 17 bases spanning the gap. CDR3 protein: CASRGVPGPPDTQYF. CDR3 DNA sequence: TGTGCCAGCAGGGGGGTCCCCGGACCCCCAGATACGCAGTATTTT.

This clone showed up many times. This rearrangement joins TRBV15 to TRBJ2-6; D may be TRBD1 (7 bases). This CDR3 has 16 residues. Deletions cut 4 bases from V and 0 bases from J, with 10 bases between. Germline CDR1 LNHNV, CDR2 YYDKDF (reference sequence). The CDR3 here is CATSIQGGSGANVLTF. The CDR3 DNA reads TGTGCCACCAGCATTCAGGGGGGCTCTGGGGCCAACGTCCTGACTTTC.

This clone appeared many times. The chain uses TRBV12-3 or TRBV12-4 and TRBJ2-5, with a possible D match to TRBD2 (5 bases). This CDR3 contains 13 residues. V was pared by 1 base and J by 3 bases, with 6 bases between. CDR3 in DNA: TGTGCCAGCAGTTTAGGAGGGAAAGAGACCCAGTACTTC. Protein product: CASSLGGKETQYF.